Listed here are 5 T cell receptor beta chains from one sample, sequenced in a study of blood T cells in healthy people across ages. Alongside a J-beta primer mix, a sample-barcoded 5' primer served in a second PCR lasting roughly 6 to 11 cycles. TCRdb reprocessed the 5' RACE reads via MiXCR and lists one record per CDR3 protein. The table shows hundreds of thousands of distinct CDR3 sequences, with roughly 56% occurring only once. Sequenced input: blood. The receptors were gathered from a man aged 40-55 years in good health.

The chain combines TRBV12-5 with TRBJ2-5; D gene uncertain. The ends were cut back, 0 bases at V and 2 bases at J, with 10 bases in the middle. The length of the CDR3 is 15 residues. The V gene's germline CDR1 is LGHNT and CDR2 FRNRAP. The CDR3 sequence: CASGLVGQRQETQYF. The CDR3 nucleotides read TGTGCTAGTGGTTTGGTAGGCCAGAGACAAGAGACCCAGTACTTC.

V usage is TRBV7-2 and J usage is TRBJ2-1; D gene ambiguous. The CDR3 consists of 11 residues. Trimming took 3 bases from V and 10 from J, leaving 7 bases between them. Germline V gene data show CDR1 as SGHTA and CDR2 as FQGNSA. DNA for the CDR3: TGTGCCAGCAGCTTCATGGAGGAGCAGTTCTTC. Protein product: CASSFMEEQFF. The variable domain in full, completed from reference TRBV7-2 and TRBJ2-1, reads GAGVSQSPSNKVTEKGKDVELRCDPISGHTALYWYRQSLGQGLEFLIYFQGNSAPDKSGLPSDRFSAERTGGSVSTLTIQRTQQEDSAVYLCASSFMEEQFFGPGTRLTVL.

This clonotype was observed a few times. The gene calls are TRBV12-3 or TRBV12-4 and TRBJ2-1; TRBD2 agrees at 9 bases. The DNA end is a closer match to TRBJ2-7, so the J assignment may be wrong. The CDR3 sequence is 16 residues long. CDR3 residues: CASSRGTSGSYNEQYF. The CDR3, as DNA: TGTGCCAGCAGCAGGGGAACTAGCGGGTCCTACAATGAGCAGTACTTC.

The gene calls are TRBV6-1 and TRBJ2-5; possibly TRBD1 for D (6 bases). CDR1 is MNHNS, CDR2 SASEGT, per germline. This CDR3 is built from 12 residues. Trimming pared 2 bases from V and 13 bases from J, leaving 14 bases between. The CDR3 here is CASSEYGDMGYF. DNA for the CDR3: TGTGCCAGCAGTGAATACGGGGACATGGGGTACTTC.

The CDR3 bases are TGTGCCAGCAGGTACGGGACTGTCGCCCCGACGCAGTATTTT. Amino acid sequence: CASRYGTVAPTQYF. This sequence joins TRBV12-3 or TRBV12-4 and TRBJ2-3; a weak D match, TRBD2 (6 bases). V was pared by 6 bases and J by 9 bases, with 19 bases between. The CDR3 totals 14 residues.